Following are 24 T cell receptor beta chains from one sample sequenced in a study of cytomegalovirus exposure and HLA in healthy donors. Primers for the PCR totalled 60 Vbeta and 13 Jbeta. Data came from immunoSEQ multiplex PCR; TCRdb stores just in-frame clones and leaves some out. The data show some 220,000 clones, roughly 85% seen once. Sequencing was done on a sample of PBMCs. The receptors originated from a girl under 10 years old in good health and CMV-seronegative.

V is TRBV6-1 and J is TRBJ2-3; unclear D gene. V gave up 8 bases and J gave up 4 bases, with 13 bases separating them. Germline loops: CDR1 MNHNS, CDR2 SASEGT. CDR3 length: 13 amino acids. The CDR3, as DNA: TGTGCCAGCGCATCCTCTCGGGCAGATACGCAGTATTTT. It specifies CASASSRADTQYF.

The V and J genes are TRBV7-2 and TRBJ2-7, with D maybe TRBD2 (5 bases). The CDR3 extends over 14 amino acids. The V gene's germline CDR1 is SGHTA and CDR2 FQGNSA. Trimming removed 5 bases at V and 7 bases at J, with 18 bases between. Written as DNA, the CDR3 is TGTGCCAGCAGCGTGGACTCCGCGATCGGGGAGCAGTACTTC. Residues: CASSVDSAIGEQYF.

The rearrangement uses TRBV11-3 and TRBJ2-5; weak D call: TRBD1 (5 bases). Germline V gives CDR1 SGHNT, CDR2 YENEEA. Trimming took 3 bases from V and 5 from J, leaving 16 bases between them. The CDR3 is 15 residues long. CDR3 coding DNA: TGTGCCAGCAGCTTGGGTATAGGGGCAGGGGAGACCCAGTACTTC. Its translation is CASSLGIGAGETQYF. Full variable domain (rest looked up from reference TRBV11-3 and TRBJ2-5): EAGVVQSPRYKIIEKKQPVAFWCNPISGHNTLYWYLQNLGQGPELLIRYENEEAVDDSQLPKDRFSAERLKGVDSTLKIQPAELGDSAVYLCASSLGIGAGETQYFGPGTRLLVL.

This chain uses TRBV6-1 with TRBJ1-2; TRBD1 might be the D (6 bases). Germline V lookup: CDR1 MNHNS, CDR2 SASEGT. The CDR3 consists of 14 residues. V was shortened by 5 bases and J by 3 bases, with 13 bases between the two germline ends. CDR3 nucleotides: TGTGCCAGCAGTAGGGACACCCATTACTATGGCTACACCTTC. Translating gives CASSRDTHYYGYTF.

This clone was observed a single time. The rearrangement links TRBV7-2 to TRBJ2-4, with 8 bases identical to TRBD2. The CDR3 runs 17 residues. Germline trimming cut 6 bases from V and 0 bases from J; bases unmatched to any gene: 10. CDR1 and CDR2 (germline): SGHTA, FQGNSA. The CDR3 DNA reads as TGTGCCAGCAGTCCCGTGCGGGGGGAAAGAGCCAAAAACATTCAGTACTTC. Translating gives CASSPVRGERAKNIQYF. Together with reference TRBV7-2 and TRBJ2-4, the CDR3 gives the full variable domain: GAGVSQSPSNKVTEKGKDVELRCDPISGHTALYWYRQSLGQGLEFLIYFQGNSAPDKSGLPSDRFSAERTGGSVSTLTIQRTQQEDSAVYLCASSPVRGERAKNIQYFGAGTRLSVL.

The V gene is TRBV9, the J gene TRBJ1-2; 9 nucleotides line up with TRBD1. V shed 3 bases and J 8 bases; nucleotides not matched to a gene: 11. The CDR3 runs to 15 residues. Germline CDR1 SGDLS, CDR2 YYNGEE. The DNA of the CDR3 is TGTGCCAGCAGCGCTGGGACAGGGCGGTTAGAGGGCTACACCTTC. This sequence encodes CASSAGTGRLEGYTF. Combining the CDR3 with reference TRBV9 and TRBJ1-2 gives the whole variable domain DSGVTQTPKHLITATGQRVTLRCSPRSGDLSVYWYQQSLDQGLQFLIQYYNGEERAKGNILERFSAQQFPDLHSELNLSSLELGDSALYFCASSAGTGRLEGYTFGSGTRLTVV.

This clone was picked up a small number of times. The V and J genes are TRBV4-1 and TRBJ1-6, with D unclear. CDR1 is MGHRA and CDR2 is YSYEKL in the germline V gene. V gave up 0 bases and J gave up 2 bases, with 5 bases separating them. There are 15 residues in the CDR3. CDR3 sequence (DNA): TGCGCCAGCAGCCAAGAGGCCACCTATAATTCACCCCTCCACTTT. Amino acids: CASSQEATYNSPLHF.

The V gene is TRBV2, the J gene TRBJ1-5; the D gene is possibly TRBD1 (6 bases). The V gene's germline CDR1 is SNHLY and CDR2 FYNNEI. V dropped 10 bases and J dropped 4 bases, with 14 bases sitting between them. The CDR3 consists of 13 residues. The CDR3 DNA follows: TGTGCCATGTCGACAGGATTTAATCAGCCCCAGCATTTT. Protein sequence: CAMSTGFNQPQHF. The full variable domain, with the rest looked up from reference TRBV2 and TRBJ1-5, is EPEVTQTPSHQVTQMGQEVILRCVPISNHLYFYWYRQILGQKVEFLVSFYNNEISEKSEIFDDQFSVERPDGSNFTLKIRSTKLEDSAMYFCAMSTGFNQPQHFGDGTRLSIL.

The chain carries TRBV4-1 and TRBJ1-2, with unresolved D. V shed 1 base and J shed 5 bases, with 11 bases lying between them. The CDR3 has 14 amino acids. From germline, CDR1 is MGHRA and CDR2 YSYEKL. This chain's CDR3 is CASSQAEGEYGYTF. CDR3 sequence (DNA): TGCGCCAGCAGCCAAGCCGAGGGCGAGTATGGCTACACCTTC.

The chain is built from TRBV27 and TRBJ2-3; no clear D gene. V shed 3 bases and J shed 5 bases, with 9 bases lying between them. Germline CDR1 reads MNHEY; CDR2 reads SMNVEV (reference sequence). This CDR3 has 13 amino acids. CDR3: CASSFLEQDTQYF. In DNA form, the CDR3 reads TGTGCCAGCAGTTTCCTAGAGCAAGATACGCAGTATTTT.

The chain's CDR3 is CASSRGLAGVDTQYF. The CDR3 DNA sequence: TGTGCCAGCAGCCGCGGGCTAGCGGGGGTGGATACGCAGTATTTT. This chain links TRBV9 with TRBJ2-3; 10 bases fit TRBD2. This CDR3 has 15 amino acids. V dropped 4 bases and J dropped 6; count of bases not matched to a gene: 8. CDR1 is SGDLS, CDR2 YYNGEE, per germline.

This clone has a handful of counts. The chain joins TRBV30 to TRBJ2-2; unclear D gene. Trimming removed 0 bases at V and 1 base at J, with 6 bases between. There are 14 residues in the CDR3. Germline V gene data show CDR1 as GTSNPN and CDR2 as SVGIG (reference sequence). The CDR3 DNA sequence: TGTGCCTGGAGTGTAACGGGGAACACCGGGGAGCTGTTTTTT. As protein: CAWSVTGNTGELFF.

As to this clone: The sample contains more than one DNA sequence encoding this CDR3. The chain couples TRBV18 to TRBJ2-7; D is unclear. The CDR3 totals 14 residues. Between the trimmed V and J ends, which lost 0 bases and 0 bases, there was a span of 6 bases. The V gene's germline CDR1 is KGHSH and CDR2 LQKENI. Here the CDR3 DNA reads TGTGCCAGCTCACCACCGCCAGGCTCCTACGAGCAGTACTTC. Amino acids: CASSPPPGSYEQYF.

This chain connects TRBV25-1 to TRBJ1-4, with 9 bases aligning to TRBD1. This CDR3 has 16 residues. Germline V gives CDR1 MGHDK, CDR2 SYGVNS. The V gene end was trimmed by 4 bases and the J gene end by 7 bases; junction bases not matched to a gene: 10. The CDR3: CASSGKETGGAEKLFF. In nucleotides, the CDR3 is TGTGCCAGCAGTGGAAAAGAGACAGGGGGGGCTGAAAAACTGTTTTTT.

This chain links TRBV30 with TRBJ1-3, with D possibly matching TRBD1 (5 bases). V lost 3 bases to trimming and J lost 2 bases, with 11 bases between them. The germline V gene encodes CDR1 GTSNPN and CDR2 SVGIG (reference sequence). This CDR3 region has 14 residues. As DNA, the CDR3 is TGTGCCTGGAGAATTGGCAGGGCTGGAAACACCATATATTTT. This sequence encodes CAWRIGRAGNTIYF.

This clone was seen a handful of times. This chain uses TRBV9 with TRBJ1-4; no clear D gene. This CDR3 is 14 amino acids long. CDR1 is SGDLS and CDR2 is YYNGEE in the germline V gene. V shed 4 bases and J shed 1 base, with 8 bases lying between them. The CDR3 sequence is CASSRVGTNEKLFF. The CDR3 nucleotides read TGTGCCAGCAGCCGGGTAGGAACTAATGAAAAACTGTTTTTT. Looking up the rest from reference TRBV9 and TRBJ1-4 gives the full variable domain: DSGVTQTPKHLITATGQRVTLRCSPRSGDLSVYWYQQSLDQGLQFLIQYYNGEERAKGNILERFSAQQFPDLHSELNLSSLELGDSALYFCASSRVGTNEKLFFGSGTQLSVL.

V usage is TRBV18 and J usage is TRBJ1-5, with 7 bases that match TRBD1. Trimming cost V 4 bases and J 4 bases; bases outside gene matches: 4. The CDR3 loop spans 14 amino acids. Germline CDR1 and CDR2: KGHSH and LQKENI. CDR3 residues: CASSLGQANQPQHF. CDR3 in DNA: TGTGCCAGCTCACTTGGACAGGCTAATCAGCCCCAGCATTTT.

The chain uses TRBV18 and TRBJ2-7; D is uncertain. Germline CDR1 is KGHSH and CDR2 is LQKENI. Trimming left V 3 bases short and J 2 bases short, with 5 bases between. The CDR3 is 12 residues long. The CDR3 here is CASSPSAYEQYF. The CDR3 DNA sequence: TGTGCCAGCTCACCCTCCGCCTACGAGCAGTACTTC.

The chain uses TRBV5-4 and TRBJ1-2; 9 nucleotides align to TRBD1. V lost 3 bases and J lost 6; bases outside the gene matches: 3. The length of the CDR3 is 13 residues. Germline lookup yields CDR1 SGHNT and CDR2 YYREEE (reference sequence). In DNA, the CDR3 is TGTGCCAGCAGCTCGGGACAGGGAAATGGCTACACCTTC. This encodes CASSSGQGNGYTF.

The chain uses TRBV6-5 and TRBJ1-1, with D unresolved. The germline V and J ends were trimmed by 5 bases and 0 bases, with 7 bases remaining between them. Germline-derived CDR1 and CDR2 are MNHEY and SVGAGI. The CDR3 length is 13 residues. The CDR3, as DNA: TGTGCCAGCAGTGCCCGGTTGAACACTGAAGCTTTCTTT. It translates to CASSARLNTEAFF.

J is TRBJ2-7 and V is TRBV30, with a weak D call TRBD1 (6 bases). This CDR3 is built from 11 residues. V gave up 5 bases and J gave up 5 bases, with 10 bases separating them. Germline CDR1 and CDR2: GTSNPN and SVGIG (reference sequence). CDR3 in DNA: TGTGCCTGGGGACAGCGCAACGAGCAGTACTTC. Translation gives CAWGQRNEQYF.

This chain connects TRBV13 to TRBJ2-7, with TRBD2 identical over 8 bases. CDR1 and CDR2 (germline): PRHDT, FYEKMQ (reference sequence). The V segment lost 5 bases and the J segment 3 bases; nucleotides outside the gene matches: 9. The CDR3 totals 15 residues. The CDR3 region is CASSPTGGPDYEQYF. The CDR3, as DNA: TGTGCCAGCAGCCCCACGGGGGGGCCTGACTACGAGCAGTACTTC. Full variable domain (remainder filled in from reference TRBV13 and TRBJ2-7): AAGVIQSPRHLIKEKRETATLKCYPIPRHDTVYWYQQGPGQDPQFLISFYEKMQSDKGSIPDRFSAQQFSDYHSELNMSSLELGDSALYFCASSPTGGPDYEQYFGPGTRLTVT.

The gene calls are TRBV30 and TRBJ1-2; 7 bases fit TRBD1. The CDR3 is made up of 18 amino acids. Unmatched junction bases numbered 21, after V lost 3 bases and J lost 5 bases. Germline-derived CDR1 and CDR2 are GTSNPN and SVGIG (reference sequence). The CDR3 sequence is CAWRRETGRFSGRYGYTF. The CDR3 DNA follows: TGTGCCTGGAGGAGAGAGACAGGGAGATTCTCGGGACGGTATGGCTACACCTTC. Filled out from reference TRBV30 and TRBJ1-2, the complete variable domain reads SQTIHQWPATLVQPVGSPLSLECTVEGTSNPNLYWYRQAAGRGLQLLFYSVGIGQISSEVPQNLSASRPQDRQFILSSKKLLLSDSGFYLCAWRRETGRFSGRYGYTFGSGTRLTVV.

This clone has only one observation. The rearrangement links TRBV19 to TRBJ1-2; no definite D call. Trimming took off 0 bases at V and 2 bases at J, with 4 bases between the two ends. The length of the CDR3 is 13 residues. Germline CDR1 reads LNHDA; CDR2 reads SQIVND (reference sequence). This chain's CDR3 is CASSIDKNYGYTF. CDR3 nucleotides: TGTGCCAGTAGTATAGACAAAAACTATGGCTACACCTTC.